This T cell receptor (beta chain) was identified during a study of control samples from healthy donors and cancer patients. This CDR3 comprises 12 residues. Germline V CDR1 and CDR2: SQVTM, ANQGSEA. V lost 6 bases, J lost 6 bases, and 14 bases lay in between. Using immunoSEQ multiplex PCR, the repertoire was profiled, and TCRdb retains in-frame clones only, with some absent. In the table there are approximately 100,000 clones, about 84% of which are singletons. Sequenced sample: blood. V gene TRBV29-1 combines with J gene TRBJ1-1, with D possibly TRBD1 on 6 matching bases. This TCR derives from a woman aged 40 to 50 in good health. The CDR3 coding sequence is TGCAGCGTAAACAGGGTCGGGGCTGAAGCTTTCTTT. Encoded protein: CSVNRVGAEAFF.